This T cell receptor (beta chain) came from a study of T-cell memory formation after mild COVID-19. The CDR3 consists of 15 residues. The J segment lost 14 bases and the V segment lost 7 bases, leaving 21 bases of the junction unmatched. Each CDR3 protein is one row after TCRdb ran MiXCR on the 5' RACE reads. The sample includes about 250,000 distinct CDR3 sequences, about 17% of them seen just once. The receptor was derived from a man aged 18 to 30 who had mild COVID-19 (a few samples of this study predate the infection). Cell type and time point are not known. This chain joins TRBV12-3 or TRBV12-4 and TRBJ1-1, with 8 nucleotides matching TRBD1. Sequencing input: PBMCs or a T cell subset sorted from them (not recorded which). Written as DNA, the CDR3 is TGTGCCAGCACCATTGACAGGGGATCGCCGTCAGTGTACTTCTTT. Protein product: CASTIDRGSPSVYFF.